This T cell receptor (beta chain) derives from a study of CD8 T cells in Susac syndrome (dated by TCRdb to the late 2010s). Background on the whole study: Whether CD8+ T cell activation and differentiation in Susac syndrome was antigen driven was tested using repertoire sequencing. The full study reports these points: The number of individuals in the TCR sequencing and HLA analysis was acknowledged as relatively small.

V loses 0 bases of germline sequence and J loses 7 bases, and the interval between the two ends is 11 bases. The CDR3 sequence holds 14 residues, the cysteine and phenylalanine included. Only the CDR3 region is kept as DNA, spanning 42 bases read in frame from base 1. High-throughput TCR beta sequencing profiled peripheral blood CD8+ and CD4+ T cells from healthy donors, Susac syndrome patients and multiple sclerosis patients. The multiple sclerosis controls were treatment-naive patients who had stable or active relapsing-remitting disease and met the revised McDonald criteria. Bulk CD8+ and CD4+ T cells were purified by magnetic negative isolation, whereas CD8+ TEMRA cells were enriched by FACS. Blood was drawn into EDTA tubes, processed within 24 hours, and PBMCs were isolated by density gradient centrifugation. PBMCs destined for TCR sequencing were cryopreserved in liquid nitrogen and later thawed in a 37 °C water bath. The sorted or isolated CD4+, CD8+ and CD8+ TEMRA cells reached a purity of at least 90%.

RNA was extracted with the RNeasy kit and about 0.5 to 1 ug was reverse transcribed using random hexamers. The immunoSEQ multiplex PCR assay, covering 54 Vbeta and 13 Jbeta segments, was used to amplify TCR beta CDR3 regions. PCR amplification bias was corrected by using a synthetic template baseline for primer optimization and computational correction. As for the original processing: Reads were annotated to V, D and J genes according to IMGT and were analyzed with immunoSEQ Analyzer, with only productive sequences retained. Clonality was computed as one minus Shannon entropy normalized by log2 of the number of productive unique sequences. For each patient and control, public and private clones were evaluated within the 100 most prevalent clones. Clones were defined as Susac-specific if absent from the healthy and MS cohorts, from around 1,000 published viral clones and from other ImmuneACCESS disease sequences. TCRdb itself trimmed the public reads at Q25 with fastp, ran MiXCR and retained productive beta chains. When rows share a CDR3 protein, they turn into one entry using the most common DNA and genes. The V and J calls were determined by TCRdb, not by the authors. Counted in this sample were 190,000 or so distinct CDR3 sequences; 85% to 95% of them appeared once. The ten largest clones capture 0.082% of the sample.

For this clonotype: Its antigen is not yet known. Base quality data are lacking; no much larger clone is found one base away.

Source material: CD4+ T cells from PBMCs. The rearranged segments are TRBV12-3 or TRBV12-4 and TRBJ2-3, and perhaps TRBD1 as D gene, on 7 matching bases. This TCR came from a human donor with multiple sclerosis. The CDR3 reads as follows: CASSLAEGANTQYF. The base sequence is TGTGCCAGCAGTTTAGCGGAGGGGGCGAATACGCAGTATTTT.